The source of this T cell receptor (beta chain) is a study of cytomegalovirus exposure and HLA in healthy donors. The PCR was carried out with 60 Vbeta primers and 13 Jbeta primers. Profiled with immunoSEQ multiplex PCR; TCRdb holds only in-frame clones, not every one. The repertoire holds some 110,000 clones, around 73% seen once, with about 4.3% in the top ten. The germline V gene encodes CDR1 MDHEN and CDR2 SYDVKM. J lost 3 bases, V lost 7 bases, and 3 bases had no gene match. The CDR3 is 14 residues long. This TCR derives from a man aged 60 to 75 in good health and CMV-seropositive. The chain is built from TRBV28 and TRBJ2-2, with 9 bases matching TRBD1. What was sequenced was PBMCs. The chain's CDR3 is CASTRTGDTGELFF. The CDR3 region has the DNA TGTGCCAGCACCAGGACAGGGGACACCGGGGAGCTGTTTTTT.